This T cell receptor (beta chain) was observed in a study of shared T cell receptors in the human thymus. Using immunoSEQ multiplex PCR, the repertoire was profiled, and TCRdb retains in-frame clones only, with some absent. Among about 730,000 clones listed, 80% to 90% were seen once. V dropped 1 base and J dropped 5; count of bases not matched to a gene: 4. Germline CDR1 is SGHVS and CDR2 is FNYEAQ. The length of the CDR3 is 14 residues. Another study also made use of these data, one on human thymus T cells. From that study: Resections that were taken during corrective heart surgery supplied the thymus tissue. A high degree of thymic repertoire overlap among unrelated individuals was reported in related research.

The V and J genes are TRBV7-6 and TRBJ2-7; the match to TRBD1 covers 8 bases. This clonotype was sampled from a girl under two years old with a congenital heart defect. Sequencing was done on a sample of thymocytes. The CDR3 is CASSLGTGIHEQYF. The CDR3 DNA follows: TGTGCCAGCAGCTTAGGGACAGGGATACACGAGCAGTACTTC.